Each of the 3 T cell receptor beta chains below was sequenced from the same sample in a study of blood T cell repertoires in COVID-19. Sequencing used immunoSEQ multiplex PCR; TCRdb keeps in-frame clones, though not all of them. The sample lists 160,000 or so clones; 82% were seen once. Material for sequencing was PBMCs or T cells enriched from blood (not recorded which). Receptor source: a man between 60 and 75 years old who had recovered from COVID-19.

The rearrangement links TRBV21-1 to TRBJ2-1; the tabulated D call, TRBD2, remains unverified against the DNA. TRBV21-1 is a pseudogene segment. The CDR3 is 18 residues long. The CDR3 spells CASSNLLDSNGLENEQFF. CDR3 DNA: TGTGCCAGCAGCAACCTACTAGACTCCAACGGCCTTGAAAATGAGCAGTTCTTC.

The chain links TRBV2 to TRBJ1-3, with D possibly matching TRBD1 (6 bases). This CDR3 region has 14 residues. V dropped 1 base and J dropped 10 bases, with 14 bases sitting between them. CDR1 SNHLY and CDR2 FYNNEI come from the germline V gene. The CDR3 bases are TGTGCCAGCAGTGAAGGCAGGGGTGGCAGAACCATATATTTT. The encoded protein is CASSEGRGGRTIYF. Using reference TRBV2 and TRBJ1-3 for the parts outside the CDR3, the full variable domain is EPEVTQTPSHQVTQMGQEVILRCVPISNHLYFYWYRQILGQKVEFLVSFYNNEISEKSEIFDDQFSVERPDGSNFTLKIRSTKLEDSAMYFCASSEGRGGRTIYFGEGSWLTVV.

V and J are TRBV7-9 and TRBJ1-1; 8 bases fit TRBD1. The length of the CDR3 is 14 residues. J lost 0 bases, V lost 5 bases, and 2 bases had no gene match. Germline V gives CDR1 SEHNR, CDR2 FQNEAQ (reference sequence). CDR3 region: CASSRDRMNTEAFF. CDR3 nucleotide sequence: TGTGCCAGCAGCCGGGACAGGATGAACACTGAAGCTTTCTTT.